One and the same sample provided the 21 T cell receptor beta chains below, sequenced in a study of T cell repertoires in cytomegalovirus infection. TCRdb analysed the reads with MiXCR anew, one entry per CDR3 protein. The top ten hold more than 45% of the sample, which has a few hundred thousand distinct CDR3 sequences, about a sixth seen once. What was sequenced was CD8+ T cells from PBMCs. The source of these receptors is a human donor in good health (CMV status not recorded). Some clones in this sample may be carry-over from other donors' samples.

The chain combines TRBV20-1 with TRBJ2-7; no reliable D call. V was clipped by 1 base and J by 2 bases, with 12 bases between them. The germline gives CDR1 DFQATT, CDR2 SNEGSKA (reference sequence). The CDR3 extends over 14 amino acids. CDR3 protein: CSARATDTPYEQYF. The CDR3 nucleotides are TGCAGTGCTAGAGCTACCGACACTCCCTACGAGCAGTACTTC.

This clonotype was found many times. The chain's CDR3 is CASSSPLESYNEQFF. The CDR3 DNA is TGTGCCAGCAGCTCCCCCCTGGAGTCCTACAATGAGCAGTTCTTC. The chain has TRBV7-8 and TRBJ2-1; no reliable D call. V was clipped by 4 bases and J by 1 base, with 11 bases between them. Germline assignment: CDR1 SGHVS and CDR2 FQNEAQ. This CDR3 has 15 residues. Using reference TRBV7-8 and TRBJ2-1 for the parts outside the CDR3, the full variable domain is GAGVSQSPRYKVAKRGQDVALRCDPISGHVSLFWYQQALGQGPEFLTYFQNEAQLDKSGLPSDRFFAERPEGSVSTLKIQRTQQEDSAVYLCASSSPLESYNEQFFGPGTRLTVL.

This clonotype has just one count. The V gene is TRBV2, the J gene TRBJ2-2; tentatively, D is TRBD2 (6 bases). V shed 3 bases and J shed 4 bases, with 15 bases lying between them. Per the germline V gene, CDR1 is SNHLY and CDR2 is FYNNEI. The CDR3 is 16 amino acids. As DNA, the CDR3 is TGTGCCAGCAGTGATCCTCCGGGACTCCTCACCGGGGAGCTGTTTTTT. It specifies CASSDPPGLLTGELFF.

This CDR3 is CASSLLPGLLETQYF. CDR3 coding DNA: TGTGCCAGCAGTTTATTACCAGGATTGTTGGAGACCCAGTACTTC. The rearrangement joins TRBV27 to TRBJ2-5; D ambiguous. The ends were cut back, 1 base at V and 5 bases at J, with 14 bases in the middle. CDR3 length: 15 amino acids. Germline V gene data show CDR1 as MNHEY and CDR2 as SMNVEV (reference sequence).

As DNA, the CDR3 is TGCAGCGTCAGGCTCTTGCAGGGTCCTGACTATGAGCAGTTCTTC. This encodes CSVRLLQGPDYEQFF. V usage is TRBV29-1 and J usage is TRBJ2-1, with D possibly TRBD1 on 5 matching bases. The CDR3 runs to 15 residues. Germline V CDR1 and CDR2: SQVTM, ANQGSEA. Trimming pared 6 bases from V and 8 bases from J, leaving 23 bases between.

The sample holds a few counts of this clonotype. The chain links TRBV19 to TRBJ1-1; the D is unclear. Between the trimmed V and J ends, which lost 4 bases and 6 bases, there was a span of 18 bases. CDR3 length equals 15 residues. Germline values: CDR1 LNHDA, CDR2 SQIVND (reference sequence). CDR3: CASSTPRPPVAEAFF. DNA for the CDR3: TGTGCCAGTAGTACCCCCCGGCCTCCGGTTGCTGAAGCTTTCTTT. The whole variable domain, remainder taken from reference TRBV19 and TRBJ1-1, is DGGITQSPKYLFRKEGQNVTLSCEQNLNHDAMYWYRQDPGQGLRLIYYSQIVNDFQKGDIAEGYSVSREKKESFPLTVTSAQKNPTAFYLCASSTPRPPVAEAFFGQGTRLTVV.

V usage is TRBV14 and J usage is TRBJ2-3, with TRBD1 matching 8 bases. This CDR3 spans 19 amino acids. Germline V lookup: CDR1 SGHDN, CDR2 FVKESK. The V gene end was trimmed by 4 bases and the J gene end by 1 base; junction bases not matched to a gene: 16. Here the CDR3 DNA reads TGTGCCAGCAGCCTATGGACAGGGCGAAAAAAATCACGCACAGATACGCAGTATTTT. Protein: CASSLWTGRKKSRTDTQYF. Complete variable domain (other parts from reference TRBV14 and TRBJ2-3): EAGVTQFPSHSVIEKGQTVTLRCDPISGHDNLYWYRRVMGKEIKFLLHFVKESKQDESGMPNNRFLAERTGGTYSTLKVQPAELEDSGVYFCASSLWTGRKKSRTDTQYFGPGTRLTVL.

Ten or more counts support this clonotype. CDR3 in DNA: TGTGCCAGCAGCTTAGAAATACACCAATACAATCAGCCCCAGCATTTT. Its translation is CASSLEIHQYNQPQHF. This sequence joins TRBV7-8 and TRBJ1-5; D is ambiguous. This CDR3 is built from 16 residues. V lost 1 base, J lost 3 bases, and 13 bases lay in between. Germline V gives CDR1 SGHVS, CDR2 FQNEAQ.

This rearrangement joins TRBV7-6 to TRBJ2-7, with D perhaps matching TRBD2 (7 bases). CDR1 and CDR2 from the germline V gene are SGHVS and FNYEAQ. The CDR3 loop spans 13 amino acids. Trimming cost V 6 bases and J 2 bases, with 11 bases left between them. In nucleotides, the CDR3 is TGTGCCAGCAGTAGGGGGGGGACCTACGAGCAGTACTTC. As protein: CASSRGGTYEQYF.

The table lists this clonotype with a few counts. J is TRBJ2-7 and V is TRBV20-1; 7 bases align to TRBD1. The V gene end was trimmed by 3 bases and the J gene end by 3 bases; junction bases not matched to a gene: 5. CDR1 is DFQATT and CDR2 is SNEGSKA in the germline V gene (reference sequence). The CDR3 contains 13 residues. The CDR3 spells CSASFDRVYEQYF. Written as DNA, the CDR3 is TGCAGTGCTAGTTTTGACAGGGTCTACGAGCAGTACTTC.

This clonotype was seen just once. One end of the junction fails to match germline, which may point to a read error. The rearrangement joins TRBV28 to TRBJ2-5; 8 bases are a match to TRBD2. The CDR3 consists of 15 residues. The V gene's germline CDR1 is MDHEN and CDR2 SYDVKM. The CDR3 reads CASSSTGGHQETEYF. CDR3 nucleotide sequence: TGTGCTAGCAGTTCAACGGGGGGGCATCAAGAGACCGAGTACTTC.

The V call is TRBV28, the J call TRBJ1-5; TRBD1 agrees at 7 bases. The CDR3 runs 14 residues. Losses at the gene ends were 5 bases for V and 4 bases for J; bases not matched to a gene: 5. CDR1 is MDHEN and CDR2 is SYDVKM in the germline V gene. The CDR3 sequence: CASSNRGSNQPQHF. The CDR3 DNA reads TGTGCCAGCAGTAACAGGGGTTCTAATCAGCCCCAGCATTTT.

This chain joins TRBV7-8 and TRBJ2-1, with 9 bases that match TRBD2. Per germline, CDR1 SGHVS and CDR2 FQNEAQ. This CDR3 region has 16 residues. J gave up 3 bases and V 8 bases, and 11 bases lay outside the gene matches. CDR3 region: CASGTERGALYNEQFF. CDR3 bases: TGTGCCAGCGGAACCGAGCGGGGGGCCCTCTACAATGAGCAGTTCTTC. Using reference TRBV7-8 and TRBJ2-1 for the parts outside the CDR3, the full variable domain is GAGVSQSPRYKVAKRGQDVALRCDPISGHVSLFWYQQALGQGPEFLTYFQNEAQLDKSGLPSDRFFAERPEGSVSTLKIQRTQQEDSAVYLCASGTERGALYNEQFFGPGTRLTVL.

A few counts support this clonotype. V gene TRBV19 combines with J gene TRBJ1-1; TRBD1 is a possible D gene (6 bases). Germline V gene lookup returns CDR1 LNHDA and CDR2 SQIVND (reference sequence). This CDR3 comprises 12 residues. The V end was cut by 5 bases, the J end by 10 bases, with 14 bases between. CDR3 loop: CASSPTGNGAFF. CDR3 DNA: TGTGCCAGTAGTCCCACAGGGAACGGAGCTTTCTTT.

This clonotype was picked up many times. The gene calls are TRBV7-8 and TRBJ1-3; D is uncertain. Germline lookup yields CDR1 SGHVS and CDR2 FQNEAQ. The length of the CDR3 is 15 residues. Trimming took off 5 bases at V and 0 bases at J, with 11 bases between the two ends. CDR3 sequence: CASSRGRSSGNTIYF. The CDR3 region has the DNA TGTGCCAGCAGCCGTGGGAGAAGCTCTGGAAACACCATATATTTT.

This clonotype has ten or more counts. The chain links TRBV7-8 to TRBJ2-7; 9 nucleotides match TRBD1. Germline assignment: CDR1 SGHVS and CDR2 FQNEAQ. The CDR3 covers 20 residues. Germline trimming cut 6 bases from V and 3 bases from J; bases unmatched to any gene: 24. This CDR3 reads CASSARRGTGTGRVFYEQYF. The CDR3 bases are TGTGCCAGCAGTGCTAGGAGGGGAACGGGGACAGGGAGGGTCTTCTACGAGCAGTACTTC.

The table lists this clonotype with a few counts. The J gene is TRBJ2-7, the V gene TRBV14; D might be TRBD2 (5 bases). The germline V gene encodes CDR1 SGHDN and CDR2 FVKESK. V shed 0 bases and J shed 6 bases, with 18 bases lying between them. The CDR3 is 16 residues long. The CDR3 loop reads CASSQERGIRPGEQYF. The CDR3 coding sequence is TGTGCCAGCAGCCAAGAACGGGGAATTCGACCCGGCGAGCAGTACTTC.

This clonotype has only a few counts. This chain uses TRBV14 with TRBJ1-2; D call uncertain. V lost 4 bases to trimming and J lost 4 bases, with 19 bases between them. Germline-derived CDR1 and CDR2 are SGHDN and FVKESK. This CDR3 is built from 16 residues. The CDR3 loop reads CASSPPGEGRSYGYTF. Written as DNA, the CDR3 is TGTGCCAGCAGCCCCCCTGGGGAAGGCCGGTCCTATGGCTACACCTTC. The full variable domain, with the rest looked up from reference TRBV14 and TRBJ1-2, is EAGVTQFPSHSVIEKGQTVTLRCDPISGHDNLYWYRRVMGKEIKFLLHFVKESKQDESGMPNNRFLAERTGGTYSTLKVQPAELEDSGVYFCASSPPGEGRSYGYTFGSGTRLTVV.

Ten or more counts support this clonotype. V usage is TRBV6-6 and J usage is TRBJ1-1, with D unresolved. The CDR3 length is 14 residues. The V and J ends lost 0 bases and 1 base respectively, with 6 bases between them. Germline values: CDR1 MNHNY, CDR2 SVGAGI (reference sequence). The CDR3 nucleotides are TGTGCCAGCAGTTACTCGGAAGGGAACACTGAAGCTTTCTTT. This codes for CASSYSEGNTEAFF.

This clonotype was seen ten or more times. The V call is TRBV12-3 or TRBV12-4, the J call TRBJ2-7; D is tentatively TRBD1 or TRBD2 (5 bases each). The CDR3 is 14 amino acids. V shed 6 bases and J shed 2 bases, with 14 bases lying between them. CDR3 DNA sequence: TGTGCCAGCAGCCTCGGGACCGCAGCCTACGAGCAGTACTTC. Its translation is CASSLGTAAYEQYF.

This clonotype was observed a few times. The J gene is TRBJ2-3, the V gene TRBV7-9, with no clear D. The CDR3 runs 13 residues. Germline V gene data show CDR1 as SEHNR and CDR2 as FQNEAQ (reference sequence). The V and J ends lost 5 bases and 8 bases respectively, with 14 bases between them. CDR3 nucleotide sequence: TGTGCCAGCAGCCCACACCAAATCCCTACGCAGTATTTT. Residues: CASSPHQIPTQYF.